Listed below are T cell receptor beta chains from one sample, sequenced in a study of naive and memory T cell subsets. TCRdb re-called the UMI-ligation and nested PCR reads with MiXCR, one entry per CDR3 protein. The repertoire includes roughly 150,000 distinct CDR3 sequences, 15% to 25% of them detected once, and 0.55% to 0.75% sits in the top ten. The specimen sequenced was naive CD8+ T cells from blood. All receptors derive from a human donor in good health. Both conserved end residues are part of each CDR3. The order of the fields is D gene, J gene, V gene, clone size, CDR3 DNA, CDR3 protein. D genes are given only for firm matches. A row's size may be missing; if present it is once, few, many or a size class.

>.|TRBJ2-4|TRBV4-3|few
TGCGCCAGCAGCCCTTACGCGGAGCCCAAAAACATTCAGTACTTC
CASSPYAEPKNIQYF
>.|TRBJ2-4|TRBV5-1|many
TGCGCCAGCAGCTGGGACAAGGGGGAGACCATTCAGTACTTC
CASSWDKGETIQYF
>.|TRBJ2-1|TRBV4-1|few
TGCGCCAGCAGCCAAGATCTTCAAAGCTCCTACAATGAGCAGTTCTTC
CASSQDLQSSYNEQFF
>.|TRBJ2-2|TRBV29-1|.
TGCAGCGTTGTCGGGCTCGCTGAGAGCACCGGGGAGCTGTTTTTT
CSVVGLAESTGELFF
>.|TRBJ2-1|TRBV7-9|.
TGTGCCAGCAGCTCCGTATGGGCGGAGGACAATGAGCAGTTCTTC
CASSSVWAEDNEQFF
>.|TRBJ2-1|TRBV20-1|once
TGCAGTGCTAGAGCGGGCCAAGGCTACAATGAGCAGTTCTTC
CSARAGQGYNEQFF
>.|TRBJ1-1|TRBV27|few
TGTGCCAGCAGTTTTTCAGGGGACACTGAAGCTTTCTTT
CASSFSGDTEAFF
>.|TRBJ2-3|TRBV28|few
TGTGCCAGCAGTTTCAGGAAGGAGGGATCGAGCACAGATACGCAGTATTTT
CASSFRKEGSSTDTQYF
>.|TRBJ1-1|TRBV27|few
TGTGCCAGCAGTTTATCTAGGAAAGTGAACACTGAAGCTTTCTTT
CASSLSRKVNTEAFF
>.|TRBJ2-2|TRBV15|.
TGTGCCACCAGCAGAGATTCCCGCGTGATAGCGGCGAACACCGGGGAGCTGTTTTTT
CATSRDSRVIAANTGELFF
>.|TRBJ2-2|TRBV27|few
TGTGCCAGCAGTTTCGGACAGTTGTTGACCAGGGAGCTGTTTTTT
CASSFGQLLTRELFF
>.|TRBJ1-1|TRBV11-2|few
TGTGCCAGCAGCTTAGATTTCACTGAAGCTTTCTTT
CASSLDFTEAFF
>.|TRBJ2-1|TRBV5-1|many
TGCGCCAGCAGCTTGGGCGACTACAATGAGCAGTTCTTC
CASSLGDYNEQFF
>.|TRBJ1-1|TRBV4-3|.
TGCGCCAGCAGCCAGACAGGAGTGAATCTGAACACTGAAGCTTTCTTT
CASSQTGVNLNTEAFF
>TRBD1|TRBJ1-3|TRBV9|many
TGTGCCAGCAGCCCAGAAGGGACAGGGGGAAACACCATATATTTT
CASSPEGTGGNTIYF
>.|TRBJ1-4|TRBV28|.
TGTGCCAGCAGTTTGAGGGGTTTCGATGAAAAACTGTTTTTT
CASSLRGFDEKLFF
>TRBD2|TRBJ2-3|TRBV29-1|.
TGCAGCGTTGAAGACCAGGAGCGGGGAAGCACAGATACGCAGTATTTT
CSVEDQERGSTDTQYF
>.|TRBJ1-2|TRBV29-1|.
TGCAGCGTTGAAGTTGGCTATGGGCAGGTCCCCTTGGGCTACACCTTC
CSVEVGYGQVPLGYTF
>TRBD1|TRBJ2-7|TRBV9|few
TGTGCCAGCAGCGTAGGGGGACAGGGCTCCTACGAGCAGTACTTC
CASSVGGQGSYEQYF
>.|TRBJ2-1|TRBV28|many
TGTGCCAGCAGTTTCGGACCGTACAATGAGCAGTTCTTC
CASSFGPYNEQFF
>TRBD1|TRBJ2-1|TRBV7-9|.
TGTGCCAGCAGTAAGGACAGGCTACAGTTCTTC
CASSKDRLQFF
>.|TRBJ1-1|TRBV29-1|.
TGCAGCGTTAATCGGGACACTGAAGCTTTCTTT
CSVNRDTEAFF
>TRBD2|TRBJ2-7|TRBV13|many
TGTGCCAGCAGCTTGGGACTAGCAGACTACGAGCAGTACTTC
CASSLGLADYEQYF
>.|TRBJ2-2|TRBV5-1|.
TGCGCCAGCAGCTTGCGGCAGGAGAGCACCGGGGAGCTGTTTTTT
CASSLRQESTGELFF
>.|TRBJ1-2|TRBV4-2|few
TGTGCCAGCAGCCAAGAACAGACCACGTCCCCTGGCTACACCTTC
CASSQEQTTSPGYTF
>.|TRBJ2-1|TRBV7-6|.
TGTGCCAGCAGCTTGCATGCCAATTTAGGGGGCAATGAGCAGTTCTTC
CASSLHANLGGNEQFF
>.|TRBJ1-1|TRBV7-9|few
TGTGCCAGCAGCTTAGATGGAGGGCTAGGCACTGAAGCTTTCTTT
CASSLDGGLGTEAFF
>TRBD1|TRBJ1-5|TRBV20-1|.
TGCAGTGCCCCAGGGACAGTGGAAAATCAGCCCCAGCATTTT
CSAPGTVENQPQHF
>.|TRBJ2-1|TRBV9|few
TGTGCCAGCAGCGCTGCAGCGGGTTCCTATGTCAATGAGCAGTTCTTC
CASSAAAGSYVNEQFF
>TRBD2|TRBJ2-2|TRBV28|.
TGTGCCAGCAGTTCCCAATTTAGCGGGAGGAACACCGGGGAGCTGTTTTTT
CASSSQFSGRNTGELFF
>TRBD2|TRBJ2-6|TRBV9|few
TGTGCCAGCAGCGTAAACAGACTAGCGGGAGCTCTCTCTGGGGCCAACGTCCTGACTTTC
CASSVNRLAGALSGANVLTF
>.|TRBJ1-5|TRBV19|.
TGTGCCAGTAGTCCCGACAGGCCGAATCAGCCCCAGCATTTT
CASSPDRPNQPQHF
>.|TRBJ1-2|TRBV19|.
TGTGCCAGTAGTCATGGGGGATCCTATGGCTACACCTTC
CASSHGGSYGYTF
>.|TRBJ2-7|TRBV20-1|few
TGCAGTGCTAGCGAAGCGGGCTACTCCTACGAGCAGTACTTC
CSASEAGYSYEQYF
>.|TRBJ2-1|TRBV5-6|.
TGTGCCAGCAGGCTTGGTAGGGGAAGCTACAATGAGCAGTTCTTC
CASRLGRGSYNEQFF
>.|TRBJ2-1|TRBV2|.
TGTGCCAGCAGCGGGATCCCATACAATGAGCAGTTCTTC
CASSGIPYNEQFF
>TRBD1|TRBJ2-7|TRBV27|few
TGTGCCAGCAGTGAGGACAGGGTTTCCTACGAGCAGTACTTC
CASSEDRVSYEQYF
>TRBD2|TRBJ2-3|TRBV27|.
TGTGCCAGCAAGTTGTTAGCGGGAGGGCCTGTAGATACGCAGTATTTT
CASKLLAGGPVDTQYF
>.|TRBJ1-2|TRBV24-1|few
TGTGCCACCAGTGAAGGGTTTAACTATGGCTACACCTTC
CATSEGFNYGYTF
>TRBD2|TRBJ2-7|TRBV7-2|.
TGTGCCAGCAGCTTAGCGACTAGCGTGGGATACGAGCAGTACTTC
CASSLATSVGYEQYF
>.|TRBJ2-2|TRBV6-5|few
TGTGCCAGCACCCCCCGGAGCGCGACGAACACCGGGGAGCTGTTTTTT
CASTPRSATNTGELFF
>.|TRBJ1-1|TRBV29-1|few
TGCAGCGTTGAGTCGGGGTTTAACACTGAAGCTTTCTTT
CSVESGFNTEAFF
>TRBD2|TRBJ2-1|TRBV12-3/TRBV12-4|.
TGTGCCAGCAGGGGGGATCGTAGCGGGAGCTACAATGAGCAGTTCTTC
CASRGDRSGSYNEQFF
>.|TRBJ2-3|TRBV25-1|few
TGTGCCAGCAGTGAATTAGGGTCCACAGATACGCAGTATTTT
CASSELGSTDTQYF
>TRBD1|TRBJ2-7|TRBV29-1|few
TGCAGCGTTGAAGGGGGGACAGGGAACGGTTACGAGCAGTACTTC
CSVEGGTGNGYEQYF
>TRBD2|TRBJ2-5|TRBV28|.
TGTGCCATCTCGCCCCAACTAGCGGGAGGGTGGGGAGAGACCCAGTACTTC
CAISPQLAGGWGETQYF
>.|TRBJ1-5|TRBV6-5|few
TGTGCCAGCAGTTACGCAGGGCCGTTTAGCAATCAGCCCCAGCATTTT
CASSYAGPFSNQPQHF
>.|TRBJ2-7|TRBV20-1|.
TGCAGTGCTGACGATCATTATGGGGTCTACGAGCAGTACTTC
CSADDHYGVYEQYF
>TRBD1|TRBJ2-5|TRBV28|many
TGTGCCAGCAGTGAGGCCGGGACAGGGGAGGAAGAGACCCAGTACTTC
CASSEAGTGEEETQYF